The rows below give T cell receptor beta chains drawn from one sample of a study of CD8+ T cells in alopecia areata. The method was immunoSEQ multiplex PCR; TCRdb's version includes in-frame clones alone and lacks a portion of them. The sample yields around 300,000 clones, about 62% seen once. The specimen was CD4+ T cells sorted from blood, collected at week 52, from a patient treated with tofacitinib. These receptor sequences come from a human donor with alopecia areata. The CDR3 runs from the conserved cysteine through the conserved F or W. The D gene is left open where the match is weak. The size field is filled for only some rows; it gives once, few, many or a size class.

clone size: -
D gene: -
J gene: TRBJ2-5
V gene: TRBV14
CDR3 protein: CASSHAETQYF
CDR3 DNA: TGTGCCAGCAGCCATGCAGAGACCCAGTACTTC

clone size: -
D gene: -
J gene: TRBJ2-7
V gene: TRBV29-1
CDR3 protein: CSVATTHEQYF
CDR3 DNA: TGCAGCGTTGCCACCACCCACGAGCAGTACTTC

clone size: -
D gene: -
J gene: TRBJ1-5
V gene: TRBV7-2
CDR3 protein: CASSLGGPNNQPQHF
CDR3 DNA: TGTGCCAGCAGCTTAGGGGGGCCCAACAATCAGCCCCAGCATTTT

clone size: -
D gene: TRBD1
J gene: TRBJ2-7
V gene: TRBV5-1
CDR3 protein: CASRSPGQGYEQYF
CDR3 DNA: TGCGCCAGCAGATCCCCGGGACAGGGTTACGAGCAGTACTTC

clone size: -
D gene: -
J gene: TRBJ2-5
V gene: TRBV6-5
CDR3 protein: CASSYRWGQGIETQYF
CDR3 DNA: TGTGCCAGCAGTTACCGCTGGGGCCAGGGGATCGAGACCCAGTACTTC

clone size: few
D gene: TRBD2
J gene: TRBJ2-5
V gene: TRBV27
CDR3 protein: CASSPHWRGGLIEETQYF
CDR3 DNA: TGTGCCAGCAGTCCCCACTGGCGGGGGGGCCTGATCGAAGAGACCCAGTACTTC

clone size: few
D gene: -
J gene: TRBJ1-1
V gene: TRBV19
CDR3 protein: CASSRDTRYTEAFF
CDR3 DNA: TGTGCCAGTAGTAGGGACACCCGCTACACTGAAGCTTTCTTT

clone size: few
D gene: -
J gene: TRBJ1-6
V gene: TRBV2
CDR3 protein: CASSEAGDNSPLHF
CDR3 DNA: TGTGCCAGCAGTGAAGCTGGAGATAATTCACCCCTCCACTTT

clone size: few
D gene: -
J gene: TRBJ2-7
V gene: TRBV10-3
CDR3 protein: CAISDRGYEQYF
CDR3 DNA: TGTGCCATCAGTGATCGGGGCTACGAGCAGTACTTC

clone size: -
D gene: TRBD1
J gene: TRBJ1-4
V gene: TRBV29-1
CDR3 protein: CSARGPDEKLFF
CDR3 DNA: TGCAGCGCTAGGGGGCCGGATGAAAAACTGTTTTTT

clone size: -
D gene: -
J gene: TRBJ1-1
V gene: TRBV4-2
CDR3 protein: CASSQDERMNTEAFF
CDR3 DNA: TGTGCCAGCAGCCAAGACGAACGGATGAACACTGAAGCTTTCTTT

clone size: -
D gene: TRBD1
J gene: TRBJ2-5
V gene: TRBV5-6
CDR3 protein: CASSRDRDYQETQYF
CDR3 DNA: TGTGCCAGCAGCAGGGACAGGGACTACCAAGAGACCCAGTACTTC

clone size: once
D gene: -
J gene: TRBJ2-5
V gene: TRBV4-1
CDR3 protein: CASSQESIKETQYF
CDR3 DNA: TGCGCCAGCAGCCAAGAGTCTATAAAAGAGACCCAGTACTTC

clone size: once
D gene: TRBD1
J gene: TRBJ1-1
V gene: TRBV30
CDR3 protein: CAWADRERAFF
CDR3 DNA: TGTGCCTGGGCCGACAGGGAACGAGCTTTCTTT

clone size: -
D gene: -
J gene: TRBJ2-6
V gene: TRBV7-9
CDR3 protein: CASSPMGTSGANVLTF
CDR3 DNA: TGTGCCAGCAGCCCCATGGGGACCTCTGGGGCCAACGTCCTGACTTTC

clone size: -
D gene: -
J gene: TRBJ1-6
V gene: TRBV12-5
CDR3 protein: CASGLENDAPLHF
CDR3 DNA: TGTGCTAGTGGTTTGGAAAATGACGCACCCCTCCACTTT

clone size: -
D gene: TRBD1
J gene: TRBJ2-7
V gene: TRBV15
CDR3 protein: CATSRGSGTGSFYEQYF
CDR3 DNA: TGTGCCACCAGCAGAGGGTCCGGGACAGGGTCCTTCTACGAGCAGTACTTC

clone size: -
D gene: -
J gene: TRBJ2-7
V gene: TRBV5-1
CDR3 protein: CASSPPSSYEQYF
CDR3 DNA: TGCGCCAGCAGCCCGCCTAGTTCTTACGAGCAGTACTTC

clone size: few
D gene: TRBD1
J gene: TRBJ1-2
V gene: TRBV5-6
CDR3 protein: CASSQDRGRDLVRGYTF
CDR3 DNA: TGTGCCAGCAGCCAGGACAGGGGGCGCGATCTGGTTCGTGGCTACACCTTC

clone size: -
D gene: -
J gene: TRBJ2-5
V gene: TRBV10-3
CDR3 protein: CAISGGGETQYF
CDR3 DNA: TGTGCCATCAGTGGGGGAGGAGAGACCCAGTACTTC

clone size: -
D gene: -
J gene: TRBJ1-6
V gene: TRBV9
CDR3 protein: CASSADTGGYSPLHF
CDR3 DNA: TGTGCCAGCAGCGCTGATACAGGTGGATATTCACCCCTCCACTTT

clone size: -
D gene: TRBD2
J gene: TRBJ2-5
V gene: TRBV7-2
CDR3 protein: CASSLQRGKGETQYF
CDR3 DNA: TGTGCCAGCAGCTTACAGCGGGGGAAGGGAGAGACCCAGTACTTC

clone size: few
D gene: -
J gene: TRBJ1-1
V gene: TRBV30
CDR3 protein: CAWSVQGSAFF
CDR3 DNA: TGTGCCTGGAGTGTACAGGGTAGTGCTTTCTTT

clone size: -
D gene: -
J gene: TRBJ1-2
V gene: TRBV29-1
CDR3 protein: CSVEPPGANYGYTF
CDR3 DNA: TGCAGCGTCGAACCCCCGGGGGCTAACTATGGCTACACCTTC

clone size: -
D gene: TRBD1
J gene: TRBJ2-5
V gene: TRBV7-2
CDR3 protein: CASSYDRGSIETQYF
CDR3 DNA: TGTGCCAGCAGCTACGACAGGGGAAGTATAGAGACCCAGTACTTC

clone size: -
D gene: -
J gene: TRBJ2-5
V gene: TRBV4-1
CDR3 protein: CASSLIPVQETQYF
CDR3 DNA: TGCGCCAGCAGTCTTATTCCGGTCCAAGAGACCCAGTACTTC